Each of the 32 T cell receptor beta chains below was sequenced from the same sample in a study of beta chain features in type 1 diabetes. Antigens of these TCRs are unknown. The authors reverse transcribed all of the isolated RNA, so sequencing captured expressed TCRB transcripts. TCRdb's copy holds only in-frame clones and misses some; the assay was immunoSEQ multiplex PCR. Of over 600,000 clones in the sample, 9.5% to 15% were seen once. Whole-study findings and limits: Patients with Type 1 diabetes showed moderately but significantly shorter TCRB CDR3s in all four CD4+ subsets.

Sequenced sample: naive CD4+ T cells from blood. These receptors originate from a man aged 25 to 45 with type 1 diabetes.

The chain couples TRBV27 to TRBJ2-6, with 9 bases fitting TRBD1. V shed 4 bases, J shed 0 bases, and the junction held 13 bases outside the gene matches. The CDR3 extends over 20 amino acids. Germline CDR1 reads MNHEY; CDR2 reads SMNVEV (reference sequence). The CDR3 DNA is TGTGCCAGCAGTTCGGTACCCCGGACAGGGGCCCACTCTGGGGCCAACGTCCTGACTTTC. Residues: CASSSVPRTGAHSGANVLTF.

This clone has a handful of counts. V is TRBV18 and J is TRBJ2-5, with 10 bases fitting TRBD1. CDR3 size: 15 residues. The V gene end was trimmed by 6 bases and the J gene end by 5 bases; junction bases not matched to a gene: 9. The germline V gene has CDR1 KGHSH and CDR2 LQKENI. The CDR3 nucleotides read TGTGCCAGCTCCCGACAGGGGGCGTTGGAGGAGACCCAGTACTTC. It translates to CASSRQGALEETQYF.

About this clone itself: Different DNA sequences within this sample yield the same CDR3. CDR3 DNA: TGTGCCAGCAGCCCCAGGACGGGTGGCTACACCTTC. Amino acid sequence: CASSPRTGGYTF. V is TRBV7-2 and J is TRBJ1-2; no clear D gene. Looked up from germline, CDR1 is SGHTA and CDR2 is FQGNSA. CDR3 length equals 12 residues. The V gene lost 5 bases and the J gene lost 7 bases, with 11 bases spanning the gap.

The chain combines TRBV2 with TRBJ2-2; tentative D call: TRBD2 (6 bases). Trimming shortened V by 6 bases and J by 0 bases, and 8 bases separated the two germline ends. The CDR3 has 14 residues. Germline V gene data show CDR1 as SNHLY and CDR2 as FYNNEI. Here the CDR3 reads CASSGTANTGELFF. DNA of the CDR3: TGTGCCAGCAGCGGGACTGCGAACACCGGGGAGCTGTTTTTT. Full variable domain (remainder filled in from reference TRBV2 and TRBJ2-2): EPEVTQTPSHQVTQMGQEVILRCVPISNHLYFYWYRQILGQKVEFLVSFYNNEISEKSEIFDDQFSVERPDGSNFTLKIRSTKLEDSAMYFCASSGTANTGELFFGEGSRLTVL.

This sequence joins TRBV4-3 and TRBJ2-3; TRBD2 aligns across 9 bases. Trimming at V came to 2 bases and at J to 1 base, leaving 1 base not matched to a gene. CDR1 LGHNA and CDR2 YSLEER come from the germline V gene. The CDR3 runs 15 residues. The CDR3 DNA reads TGCGCCAGCAGCCAATCTAGCGGGGGCACAGATACGCAGTATTTT. Its translation is CASSQSSGGTDTQYF.

This clone was seen more than once but under ten times. The J gene is TRBJ1-1, the V gene TRBV19; no reliable D call. Trimming shortened V by 7 bases and J by 1 base, and 13 bases separated the two germline ends. The germline V gene encodes CDR1 LNHDA and CDR2 SQIVND (reference sequence). This CDR3 is 14 amino acids long. CDR3 sequence (DNA): TGTGCCAGTACGGGCGTCAACAGGAACACTGAAGCTTTCTTT. It codes for CASTGVNRNTEAFF.

This clone was picked up a small number of times. The chain links TRBV4-3 to TRBJ1-2; D may be TRBD1 (5 bases). The CDR3 covers 13 residues. Between the trimmed V and J ends, which lost 6 bases and 2 bases, there was a span of 10 bases. The germline gives CDR1 LGHNA, CDR2 YSLEER. The CDR3 reads CASSVGGNYGYTF. The CDR3 DNA follows: TGCGCCAGCAGTGTCGGGGGAAACTATGGCTACACCTTC.

This clone showed up just a few times. The chain is built from TRBV2 and TRBJ2-1; 9 bases align to TRBD1. CDR3 length equals 15 residues. CDR1 SNHLY and CDR2 FYNNEI come from the germline V gene. Germline trimming cut 2 bases from V and 4 bases from J; bases unmatched to any gene: 3. The CDR3, as DNA: TGTGCCAGCAGTGAATCGGGACAGGGATACAATGAGCAGTTCTTC. This gives the protein CASSESGQGYNEQFF.

J is TRBJ2-7 and V is TRBV28; 9 bases fit TRBD1. V was pared by 6 bases and J by 5 bases, with 5 bases of the junction left unmatched. CDR3 size: 13 residues. Germline V CDR1 and CDR2: MDHEN, SYDVKM. CDR3 DNA: TGTGCCAGCAGGAGGACAGGGGATAACGAGCAGTACTTC. Protein sequence: CASRRTGDNEQYF.

The V gene is TRBV5-4, the J gene TRBJ1-1; D is unresolved. CDR3 length: 14 amino acids. The germline gives CDR1 SGHNT, CDR2 YYREEE (reference sequence). Trimming cost V 2 bases and J 3 bases, with 11 bases left between them. The CDR3 bases are TGTGCCAGCAGCTTACGGACCAGCGACACTGAAGCTTTCTTT. Translating gives CASSLRTSDTEAFF.

This clone showed up just a few times. The chain uses TRBV9 and TRBJ1-1, with TRBD1 matching over 7 bases. Germline assignment: CDR1 SGDLS and CDR2 YYNGEE. Germline trimming cut 4 bases from V and 4 bases from J; bases unmatched to any gene: 10. This CDR3 is 15 amino acids long. The CDR3 bases are TGTGCCAGCAGCATCAAGGGGGCTCCCATCACTGAAGCTTTCTTT. Translated, it gives CASSIKGAPITEAFF.

This clone has a handful of counts. The chain couples TRBV18 to TRBJ2-2; 7 nucleotides agree with TRBD1. The CDR3 is 15 residues long. Trimming took 6 bases from V and 0 from J; bases not matched to a gene: 4. Germline assignment: CDR1 KGHSH and CDR2 LQKENI. DNA of the CDR3: TGTGCCAGCTCGACAGACAGGGCGAACACCGGGGAGCTGTTTTTT. Amino acid sequence: CASSTDRANTGELFF.

There are a few counts of this clone. The rearrangement links TRBV7-9 to TRBJ2-3; TRBD2 agrees at 12 bases. CDR1 and CDR2 (germline): SEHNR, FQNEAQ (reference sequence). J gave up 2 bases and V 5 bases, and 5 bases lay outside the gene matches. CDR3 length equals 16 residues. CDR3 in amino acids: CASSPGLAGHTDTQYF. In DNA form, the CDR3 reads TGTGCCAGCAGCCCCGGACTAGCGGGGCACACAGATACGCAGTATTTT.

This clone occurred a few times. This chain links TRBV9 with TRBJ2-5, with 9 positions matching TRBD2. Per germline, CDR1 SGDLS and CDR2 YYNGEE. J gave up 4 bases and V 0 bases, and 4 bases lay outside the gene matches. The length of the CDR3 is 15 residues. The CDR3 region has the DNA TGTGCCAGCAGCGTAGAGGGACTAGCAGGAGAGACCCAGTACTTC. This codes for CASSVEGLAGETQYF.

This clone has more than one count but fewer than ten. The chain joins TRBV29-1 to TRBJ2-3; 13 nucleotides match TRBD2. Trimming at V came to 6 bases and at J to 2 bases, leaving 2 bases not matched to a gene. Germline V gene data show CDR1 as SQVTM and CDR2 as ANQGSEA. CDR3 size: 14 residues. CDR3 protein: CSVGLAGDTDTQYF. The CDR3 DNA follows: TGCAGCGTCGGACTAGCGGGGGACACAGATACGCAGTATTTT.

This clone turned up a few times. The V and J genes are TRBV29-1 and TRBJ1-2; possibly TRBD1 for D (6 bases). Germline V gene lookup returns CDR1 SQVTM and CDR2 ANQGSEA. V dropped 4 bases and J dropped 8 bases, with 14 bases sitting between them. The CDR3 totals 12 residues. The CDR3 bases are TGCAGCGTTGTCGCGGGGGGCCGCGGCTACACCTTC. It translates to CSVVAGGRGYTF.

The sample holds a few counts of this clone. V usage is TRBV7-9 and J usage is TRBJ1-4, with D uncertain. The CDR3 sequence is 12 residues long. Germline CDR1 is SEHNR and CDR2 is FQNEAQ (reference sequence). The germline V and J ends were trimmed by 0 bases and 7 bases, with 3 bases remaining between them. The CDR3 region is CASSLATEKLFF. CDR3 DNA sequence: TGTGCCAGCAGCTTAGCGACTGAAAAACTGTTTTTT.

The chain carries TRBV6-6 and TRBJ2-5; 8 nucleotides agree with TRBD1. Germline V gene lookup returns CDR1 MNHNY and CDR2 SVGAGI (reference sequence). V trimming: 5 bases; J trimming: 7 bases; junction bases outside the gene matches: 9. This CDR3 spans 14 amino acids. The DNA for the CDR3 is TGTGCCAGCAGTCGCGACAGGGGTGGTGGGACCCAGTACTTC. Its protein is CASSRDRGGGTQYF.

The V gene is TRBV2, the J gene TRBJ1-5, with 7 bases fitting TRBD1. From germline, CDR1 is SNHLY and CDR2 FYNNEI. The CDR3 runs 18 residues. With V trimmed by 2 bases and J by 5 bases, 15 bases remained unmatched. The CDR3 nucleotides are TGTGCCAGCAGTGAAAGGGCGACAGGGTATAAGTGGGATCAGCCCCAGCATTTT. Translation gives CASSERATGYKWDQPQHF. Full variable domain (rest looked up from reference TRBV2 and TRBJ1-5): EPEVTQTPSHQVTQMGQEVILRCVPISNHLYFYWYRQILGQKVEFLVSFYNNEISEKSEIFDDQFSVERPDGSNFTLKIRSTKLEDSAMYFCASSERATGYKWDQPQHFGDGTRLSIL.

In regard to this clone: The sample has other DNA sequences that encode this CDR3 too. V gene TRBV5-6 combines with J gene TRBJ2-5; D gene unclear. Between the trimmed V and J ends, which lost 0 bases and 5 bases, there was a span of 5 bases. The CDR3 totals 12 residues. Germline CDR1 SGHDT, CDR2 YYEEEE. CDR3 sequence: CASSLARETQYF. The CDR3, as DNA: TGTGCCAGCAGCTTGGCCCGGGAGACCCAGTACTTC.

This clone was detected a few times. This sequence joins TRBV4-2 and TRBJ2-7; the D gene is possibly TRBD2 (5 bases). The CDR3 has 17 amino acids. Per germline, CDR1 LGHNA and CDR2 YNFKEQ. The germline V and J ends were trimmed by 3 bases and 2 bases, with 20 bases remaining between them. The CDR3, as DNA: TGTGCCAGCAGCCAGGAAGAGAGGACTGCGGAAACCTACGAGCAGTACTTC. Its translation is CASSQEERTAETYEQYF.

This clone was detected only a few times. The rearrangement uses TRBV5-4 and TRBJ2-5; tentatively, D is TRBD2 (5 bases). This CDR3 has 15 amino acids. CDR1 is SGHNT, CDR2 YYREEE, per germline (reference sequence). Trimming shortened V by 0 bases and J by 4 bases, and 13 bases separated the two germline ends. CDR3 bases: TGTGCCAGCAGCTTGGTATCTGAGGGTGTAGAGACCCAGTACTTC. It specifies CASSLVSEGVETQYF.

This chain joins TRBV7-2 and TRBJ2-1; no reliable D call. This CDR3 has 11 amino acids. With 8 bases removed from V and 5 bases from J, the gap between germline ends came to 7 bases. Looked up from germline, CDR1 is SGHTA and CDR2 is FQGNSA. CDR3 amino acids: CASVSNNEQFF. In DNA form, the CDR3 reads TGTGCCAGCGTGTCTAACAATGAGCAGTTCTTC.

This clone has a handful of counts. This chain connects TRBV6-5 to TRBJ1-1; D remains ambiguous. The germline V and J ends were trimmed by 0 bases and 0 bases, with 11 bases remaining between them. The CDR3 sequence is 16 residues long. The germline gives CDR1 MNHEY, CDR2 SVGAGI. The CDR3 protein is CASSYSAAAMNTEAFF. As DNA, the CDR3 is TGTGCCAGCAGTTACTCGGCAGCGGCGATGAACACTGAAGCTTTCTTT.

The chain links TRBV4-3 to TRBJ1-6; D uncertain. The CDR3 spans 16 residues. Germline V gives CDR1 LGHNA, CDR2 YSLEER. With 0 bases removed from V and 9 bases from J, the gap between germline ends came to 15 bases. CDR3 bases: TGCGCCAGCAGCCAAGATTTAGGGCGAGTCAGTTCACCCCTCCACTTT. Protein: CASSQDLGRVSSPLHF.

CDR3 sequence: CASSQGTGGTSTNEKLFF. CDR3 in DNA: TGCGCCAGCAGCCAAGGGACAGGGGGCACATCAACTAATGAAAAACTGTTTTTT. The V gene is TRBV4-3, the J gene TRBJ1-4; 11 bases are shared with TRBD1. CDR1 and CDR2 from the germline V gene are LGHNA and YSLEER. The V segment lost 1 base and the J segment 0 bases; nucleotides outside the gene matches: 4. CDR3 size: 18 residues.

In this sample, this clone turned up a few times. CDR3 in DNA: TGTGCCAGCTCACCATGGAGTGAACAGGGAATGAACTATGGCTACACCTTC. It is translated as CASSPWSEQGMNYGYTF. The V gene is TRBV18, the J gene TRBJ1-2, with a tentative D call TRBD1 (6 bases). The ends were cut back, 2 bases at V and 2 bases at J, with 18 bases in the middle. This CDR3 spans 17 amino acids. Per the germline V gene, CDR1 is KGHSH and CDR2 is LQKENI.

The CDR3 sequence is CASSLMTDSEAQETQYF. The CDR3 DNA sequence: TGTGCCAGCAGCTTGATGACGGACAGCGAGGCCCAAGAGACCCAGTACTTC. The chain carries TRBV5-6 and TRBJ2-5; D might be TRBD1 (6 bases). V shed 1 base and J shed 1 base, with 17 bases lying between them. The CDR3 runs 17 residues. Germline loops: CDR1 SGHDT, CDR2 YYEEEE.

The J gene is TRBJ1-1, the V gene TRBV5-8; 9 positions match TRBD1. This CDR3 has 15 residues. Germline V gives CDR1 SGHTS, CDR2 YDEGEE. V shed 4 bases, J shed 4 bases, and the junction held 8 bases outside the gene matches. CDR3 protein: CASSTGTGRVTEAFF. The CDR3, as DNA: TGTGCCAGCAGCACCGGGACAGGGAGAGTCACTGAAGCTTTCTTT.

This clone occurred a few times. The gene calls are TRBV5-6 and TRBJ1-2; D not resolved. CDR1 and CDR2 (germline): SGHDT, YYEEEE. V was clipped by 2 bases and J by 7 bases, with 6 bases between them. The CDR3 runs 11 residues. CDR3 amino acids: CASSFSSGYTF. The DNA for the CDR3 is TGTGCCAGCAGCTTTTCTTCTGGCTACACCTTC.

The chain links TRBV29-1 to TRBJ2-1; 8 positions match TRBD2. Germline trimming cut 8 bases from V and 0 bases from J; bases unmatched to any gene: 6. Germline V gene sequence: CDR1 SQVTM, CDR2 ANQGSEA. The CDR3 contains 14 residues. The CDR3: CSFGGLGSYNEQFF. The CDR3 nucleotides are TGCAGCTTTGGGGGACTAGGCTCCTACAATGAGCAGTTCTTC.

V gene TRBV11-2 combines with J gene TRBJ2-3, with unresolved D. The germline V and J ends were trimmed by 0 bases and 3 bases, with 4 bases remaining between them. CDR3 length: 13 amino acids. In germline, CDR1 is SGHAT, CDR2 FQNNGV. CDR3 DNA: TGTGCCAGCAGCTTAGAAACTACAGATACGCAGTATTTT. Translation gives CASSLETTDTQYF.